Listed below are T cell receptor beta chains from one sample, sequenced in a study of blood T cell repertoires in COVID-19. Libraries were prepared by immunoSEQ multiplex PCR; TCRdb keeps only in-frame clonotypes and omits some of them. Of approximately 200,000 clones listed, roughly 80% are singletons. Sequenced input: peripheral blood. Source of these receptors: an elderly woman with COVID-19, enrolled during active disease. The CDR3 runs from the conserved cysteine through the conserved F or W. The order of the fields is V gene, clone size, J gene, D gene, CDR3 protein, CDR3 DNA. D genes are given only for firm matches. The size of a clone is reported for some rows only, either as once, few or many, or as a class for expanded clones.

TRBV20-1	-	TRBJ1-1	-	CSARGIEAFF	TGCAGTGCTAGAGGTATTGAAGCTTTCTTT
TRBV5-8	once	TRBJ1-3	-	CASSLVRGASGNTIYF	TGTGCCAGCAGCTTGGTAAGGGGCGCCTCTGGAAACACCATATATTTT
TRBV2	-	TRBJ1-5	TRBD1	CASSEESRGRQPQHF	TGTGCCAGCAGTGAAGAGAGCAGGGGGCGACAGCCCCAGCATTTT
TRBV6-2/TRBV6-3	-	TRBJ2-1	TRBD2	CASSRLAREREQFF	TGTGCCAGCAGTAGACTAGCGCGAGAGAGAGAGCAGTTCTTC
TRBV27	-	TRBJ2-7	-	CASTGGAYYEQYF	TGTGCCAGCACTGGGGGGGCCTACTACGAGCAGTACTTC
TRBV6-5	-	TRBJ2-7	TRBD1	CASSFRTGGAYEQYF	TGTGCCAGCAGTTTCCGGACAGGGGGCGCTTACGAGCAGTACTTC
TRBV9	once	TRBJ1-5	-	CASSRGVGNQPQHF	TGTGCCAGTAGCCGGGGGGTTGGCAATCAGCCCCAGCATTTT
TRBV3-1/TRBV3-2	-	TRBJ1-6	TRBD1	CASSGQGVGTLHF	TGTGCCAGCAGCGGGCAGGGGGTCGGGACCCTCCACTTT
TRBV3-1/TRBV3-2	-	TRBJ1-5	-	CASSQSSGQPQHF	TGTGCCAGCAGCCAGAGTAGCGGACAGCCCCAGCATTTT
TRBV11-1	once	TRBJ2-1	-	CASSFPLSSYNEQFF	TGTGCCAGCAGCTTCCCCTTATCCTCCTACAATGAGCAGTTCTTC
TRBV2	once	TRBJ1-1	TRBD1	CASLWDSANTEAFF	TGTGCCAGCTTATGGGACAGCGCGAACACTGAAGCTTTCTTT
TRBV2	-	TRBJ1-4	-	CASSQGGGINEKLFF	TGTGCCAGCAGTCAAGGGGGGGGGATTAATGAAAAACTGTTTTTT
TRBV9	few	TRBJ2-5	-	CASSAGPSAGGETQYF	TGTGCCAGCAGCGCCGGGCCTAGCGCTGGGGGAGAGACCCAGTACTTC
TRBV27	once	TRBJ1-4	-	CASSRIQGATNEKLFF	TGTGCCAGCAGTCGGATACAGGGCGCAACTAATGAAAAACTGTTTTTT
TRBV5-1	-	TRBJ1-2	TRBD1	CASSSVEGAVAGYTF	TGCGCCAGCAGCTCTGTAGAGGGGGCGGTGGCTGGCTACACCTTC
TRBV6-4	-	TRBJ2-7	TRBD1	CASGNDRGHSYEQYF	TGTGCCAGCGGGAACGACAGGGGACACTCCTACGAGCAGTACTTC
TRBV11-2	-	TRBJ1-1	-	CASSLSQLNTEAFF	TGTGCCAGCAGCTTATCACAGTTGAACACTGAAGCTTTCTTT
TRBV2	-	TRBJ1-2	TRBD1	CAKGDRGSRYGYTF	TGTGCCAAAGGGGACAGGGGGAGTCGATATGGCTACACCTTC
TRBV5-6	-	TRBJ1-3	-	CASSLLTGTGNTIYF	TGTGCCAGCAGCCTACTGACAGGTACCGGAAACACCATATATTTT
TRBV7-9	-	TRBJ2-7	-	CASSLALGAAYEQYF	TGTGCCAGCAGCTTAGCGCTTGGGGCAGCCTACGAGCAGTACTTC
TRBV6-5	-	TRBJ1-1	-	CASSLRPTNTEAFF	TGTGCCAGCAGCCTGCGGCCTACGAACACTGAAGCTTTCTTT
TRBV7-3	-	TRBJ2-5	-	CASSRGTPGETQYF	TGTGCCAGCAGCCGGGGGACCCCCGGAGAGACCCAGTACTTC
TRBV6-5	-	TRBJ1-2	TRBD1	CASRGQVNYGYTF	TGTGCCAGCAGGGGACAGGTTAACTATGGCTACACCTTC
TRBV5-1	-	TRBJ1-1	TRBD1	CASRLQGENTEAFF	TGCGCCAGCAGGTTACAGGGGGAGAACACTGAAGCTTTCTTT
TRBV5-4	once	TRBJ2-5	TRBD2	CASSLETSGYKETQYF	TGTGCCAGCAGCTTGGAAACTAGCGGGTACAAAGAGACCCAGTACTTC
TRBV28	once	TRBJ1-2	-	CASRPAGTSYTF	TGTGCCAGCAGGCCGGCAGGGACAAGCTACACCTTC